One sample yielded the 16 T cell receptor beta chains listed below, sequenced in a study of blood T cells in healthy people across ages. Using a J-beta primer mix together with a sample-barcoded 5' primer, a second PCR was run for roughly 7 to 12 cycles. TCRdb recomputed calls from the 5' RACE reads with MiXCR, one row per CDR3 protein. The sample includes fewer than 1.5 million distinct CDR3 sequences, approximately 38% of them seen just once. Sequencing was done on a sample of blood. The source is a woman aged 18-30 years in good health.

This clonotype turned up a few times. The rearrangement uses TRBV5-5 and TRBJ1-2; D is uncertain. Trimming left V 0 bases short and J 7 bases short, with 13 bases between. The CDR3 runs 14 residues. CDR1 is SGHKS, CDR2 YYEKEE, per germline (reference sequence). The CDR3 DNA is TGTGCCAGCAGCTTGGGCGGAACCCCTGGTGGCTACACCTTC. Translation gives CASSLGGTPGGYTF.

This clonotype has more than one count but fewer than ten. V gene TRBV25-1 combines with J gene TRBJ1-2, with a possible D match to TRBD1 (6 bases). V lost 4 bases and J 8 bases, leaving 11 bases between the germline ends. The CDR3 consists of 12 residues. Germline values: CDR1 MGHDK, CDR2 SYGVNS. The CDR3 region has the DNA TGTGCCAGCAGTGCGGGGGCGCGGGGCTACACCTTC. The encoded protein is CASSAGARGYTF.

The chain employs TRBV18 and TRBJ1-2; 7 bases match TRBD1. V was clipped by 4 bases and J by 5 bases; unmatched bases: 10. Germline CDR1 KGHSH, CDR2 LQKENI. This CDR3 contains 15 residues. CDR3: CASSQTDARGYGYTF. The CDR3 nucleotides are TGTGCCAGCTCACAGACAGACGCCAGGGGGTATGGCTACACCTTC.

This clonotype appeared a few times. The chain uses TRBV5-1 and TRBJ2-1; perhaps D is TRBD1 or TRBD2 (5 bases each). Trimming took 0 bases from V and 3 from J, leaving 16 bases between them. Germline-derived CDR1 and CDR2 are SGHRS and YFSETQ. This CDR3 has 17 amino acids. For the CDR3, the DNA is TGCGCCAGCAGCTTGGTGGGTGGGACGAAGAGCTACAATGAGCAGTTCTTC. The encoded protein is CASSLVGGTKSYNEQFF.

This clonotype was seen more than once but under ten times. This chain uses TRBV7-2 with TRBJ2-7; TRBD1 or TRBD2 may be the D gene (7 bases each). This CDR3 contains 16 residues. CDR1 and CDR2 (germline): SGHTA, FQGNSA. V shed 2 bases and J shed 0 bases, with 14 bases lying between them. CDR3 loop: CASSLREGASSYEQYF. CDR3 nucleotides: TGTGCCAGCAGCTTAAGGGAGGGGGCGAGCTCCTACGAGCAGTACTTC. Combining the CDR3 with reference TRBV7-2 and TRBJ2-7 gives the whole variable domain GAGVSQSPSNKVTEKGKDVELRCDPISGHTALYWYRQSLGQGLEFLIYFQGNSAPDKSGLPSDRFSAERTGGSVSTLTIQRTQQEDSAVYLCASSLREGASSYEQYFGPGTRLTVT.

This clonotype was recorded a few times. The CDR3: CASRPRLAGVAFSSYEQYF. DNA for the CDR3: TGTGCCAGCAGACCCAGACTAGCGGGAGTGGCTTTTAGCTCCTACGAGCAGTACTTC. The chain combines TRBV2 with TRBJ2-7, with 12 bases lining up with TRBD2. CDR1 and CDR2 from the germline V gene are SNHLY and FYNNEI. V lost 6 bases to trimming and J lost 0 bases; unmatched junction nucleotides: 15. This CDR3 spans 19 amino acids.

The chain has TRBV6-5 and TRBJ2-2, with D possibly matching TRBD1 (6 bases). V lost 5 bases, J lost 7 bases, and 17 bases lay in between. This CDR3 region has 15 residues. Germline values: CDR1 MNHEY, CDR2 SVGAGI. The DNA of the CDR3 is TGTGCCAGCAGTGCCCCGGTGGGGGCTGTCGGGGAGCTGTTTTTT. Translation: CASSAPVGAVGELFF.

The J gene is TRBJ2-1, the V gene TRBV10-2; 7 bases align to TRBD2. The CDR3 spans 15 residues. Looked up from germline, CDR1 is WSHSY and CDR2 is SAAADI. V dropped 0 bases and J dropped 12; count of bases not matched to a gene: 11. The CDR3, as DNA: TGCGCCAGCAGTGAGTCGAGGGGCGGGAGTCATGGGCAGTTCTTC. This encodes CASSESRGGSHGQFF.

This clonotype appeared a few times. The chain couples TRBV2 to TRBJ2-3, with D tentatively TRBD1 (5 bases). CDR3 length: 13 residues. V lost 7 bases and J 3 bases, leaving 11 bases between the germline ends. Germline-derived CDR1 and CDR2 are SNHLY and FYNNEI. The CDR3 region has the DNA TGTGCCAGCAACCTCGACAGTACAGATACGCAGTATTTT. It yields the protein CASNLDSTDTQYF.

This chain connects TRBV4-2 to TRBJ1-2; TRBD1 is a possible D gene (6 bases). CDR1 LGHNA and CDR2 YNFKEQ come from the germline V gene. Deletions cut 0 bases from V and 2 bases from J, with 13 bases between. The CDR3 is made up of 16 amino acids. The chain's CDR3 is CASSQDQGPSNYGYTF. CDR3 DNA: TGTGCCAGCAGCCAAGATCAGGGGCCATCCAACTATGGCTACACCTTC.

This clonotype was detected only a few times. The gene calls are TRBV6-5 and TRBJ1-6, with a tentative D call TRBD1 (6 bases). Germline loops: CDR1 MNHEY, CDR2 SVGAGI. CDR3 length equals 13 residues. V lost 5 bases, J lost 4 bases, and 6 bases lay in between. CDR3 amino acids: CASSGQYNSPLHF. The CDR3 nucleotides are TGTGCCAGCAGTGGACAGTATAATTCACCCCTCCACTTT.

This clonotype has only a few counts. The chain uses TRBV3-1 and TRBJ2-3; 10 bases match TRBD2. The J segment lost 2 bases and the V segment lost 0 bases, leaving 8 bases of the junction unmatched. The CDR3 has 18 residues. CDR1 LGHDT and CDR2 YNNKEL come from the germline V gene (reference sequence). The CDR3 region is CASSQDPPAGGFTDTQYF. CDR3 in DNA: TGTGCCAGCAGCCAAGATCCCCCAGCGGGAGGGTTCACAGATACGCAGTATTTT.

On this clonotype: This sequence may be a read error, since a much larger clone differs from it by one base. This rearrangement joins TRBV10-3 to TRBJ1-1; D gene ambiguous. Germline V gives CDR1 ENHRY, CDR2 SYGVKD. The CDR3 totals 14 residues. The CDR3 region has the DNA TGTGCCATCAGTAAGTCGCAGTTGAACACTGAAGCTTTCTTT. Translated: CAISKSQLNTEAFF.

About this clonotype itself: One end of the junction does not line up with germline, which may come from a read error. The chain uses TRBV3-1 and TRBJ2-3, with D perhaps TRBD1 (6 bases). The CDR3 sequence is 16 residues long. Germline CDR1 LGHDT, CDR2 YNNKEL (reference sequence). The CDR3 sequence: CASSRLQLGGTETQYF. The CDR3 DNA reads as TGTGCCAGCAGCCGCCTTCAGCTTGGGGGCACAGAGACGCAGTATTTT.

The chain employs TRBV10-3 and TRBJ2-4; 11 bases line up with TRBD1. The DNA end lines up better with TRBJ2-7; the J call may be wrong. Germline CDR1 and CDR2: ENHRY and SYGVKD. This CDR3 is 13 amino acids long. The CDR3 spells CAISEGTGGEQYF. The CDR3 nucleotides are TGTGCCATCAGTGAGGGGACAGGGGGCGAGCAGTACTTC.

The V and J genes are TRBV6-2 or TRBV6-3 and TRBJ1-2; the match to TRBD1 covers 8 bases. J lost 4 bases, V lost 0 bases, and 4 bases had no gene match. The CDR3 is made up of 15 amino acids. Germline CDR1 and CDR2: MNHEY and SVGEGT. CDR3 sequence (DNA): TGTGCCAGCAGTTACTCCAGGGGGCGCGGCTATGGCTACACCTTC. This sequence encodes CASSYSRGRGYGYTF.